This T cell receptor beta chain was recorded in a study of T cell changes during pregnancy in multiple sclerosis. The junction had 9 bases not matched to a gene; V was cut back by 8 bases and J by 3 bases. The CDR3 runs 14 residues. Germline CDR1 SQVTM, CDR2 ANQGSEA. Sequencing used immunoSEQ multiplex PCR; TCRdb keeps in-frame clones, though not all of them. The sample lists about 93,000 clones, around 90% occurring once. The sample here was peripheral blood, taken before pregnancy. The sequence was collected from a female donor with multiple sclerosis, enrolled in a pregnancy study. The chain combines TRBV29-1 with TRBJ2-1; 8 bases align to TRBD2. The CDR3 nucleotides read TGCAGCCTCTCTAGGGCGGGAGGCTACAATGAGCAGTTCTTC. Translation gives CSLSRAGGYNEQFF.